What follows are 20 T cell receptor beta chains derived from one specimen sequenced in a study of cytomegalovirus exposure and HLA in healthy donors. The PCR made use of 60 Vbeta and 13 Jbeta primers. Sequencing was performed with immunoSEQ multiplex PCR; in TCRdb, only in-frame clones are kept and a portion is missing. Altogether roughly 180,000 clones are present, 70% to 90% being singletons, with the ten largest covering around 5%. The material sequenced was PBMCs. These receptor sequences come from a girl aged 10 to 17 in good health and CMV-seropositive.

This clone was detected once. This chain links TRBV5-6 with TRBJ2-7; D unclear. The CDR3 totals 11 residues. The germline CDR1 and CDR2 sequences are SGHDT and YYEEEE. V was pared by 1 base and J by 7 bases, with 6 bases between. The CDR3 bases are TGTGCCAGCAGCTTGTATTATGAGCAGTACTTC. Residues: CASSLYYEQYF.

The CDR3 reads CASSLRPGNQPQHF. The CDR3 DNA reads as TGTGCCAGCAGCTTGAGGCCAGGGAATCAGCCCCAGCATTTT. This chain links TRBV5-6 with TRBJ1-5, with TRBD1 as a possible D gene (5 bases). CDR1 and CDR2 from the germline V gene are SGHDT and YYEEEE. V was trimmed by 1 base and J by 4 bases, leaving 9 bases between them. This CDR3 comprises 14 residues.

With regard to this clone: A junction boundary mismatches the germline segment, possibly from a read error. The genes are TRBV27 and TRBJ1-2, with 7 bases fitting TRBD1. This CDR3 is 16 amino acids long. Germline CDR1 and CDR2: MNHEY and SMNVEV (reference sequence). The CDR3 bases are TGTGCCAGCAGTTACGATGTGACAGGGAGCTTCTATGGCTACATCTTC. Residues: CASSYDVTGSFYGYIF.

The chain employs TRBV6-5 and TRBJ1-1, with D perhaps TRBD1 (5 bases). Per the germline V gene, CDR1 is MNHEY and CDR2 is SVGAGI. The CDR3 is made up of 14 amino acids. V lost 2 bases and J lost 4, with 11 bases in between. CDR3 DNA sequence: TGTGCCAGCAGTTACGGGGGGACGGGCACTGAAGCTTTCTTT. Protein sequence: CASSYGGTGTEAFF.

This clone is a singleton in its sample. This chain uses TRBV6-6 with TRBJ2-3; TRBD2 matches at 11 bases. V was clipped by 2 bases and J by 4 bases; unmatched bases: 5. CDR3 length equals 16 residues. Germline V CDR1 and CDR2: MNHNY, SVGAGI (reference sequence). CDR3 residues: CASSYSLLAGADTQYF. For the CDR3, the DNA is TGTGCCAGCAGTTACAGCTTACTAGCGGGGGCAGATACGCAGTATTTT.

The gene calls are TRBV9 and TRBJ2-3, with D possibly being TRBD1 (6 bases). The V gene's germline CDR1 is SGDLS and CDR2 YYNGEE. This CDR3 has 14 amino acids. V lost 4 bases to trimming and J lost 4 bases, with 13 bases between them. CDR3 in DNA: TGTGCCAGCAGCCCGGGGCAGGGGCCAGATACGCAGTATTTT. Residues: CASSPGQGPDTQYF.

V and J are TRBV29-1 and TRBJ2-7; TRBD2 matches at 10 bases. After removal of 2 bases from V and 0 bases from J, the junction contained 7 bases not matched to a gene. CDR3 size: 16 residues. CDR1 and CDR2 from the germline V gene are SQVTM and ANQGSEA. CDR3 sequence reads: CSVEKAGGVPSYEQYF. DNA for the CDR3: TGCAGCGTTGAAAAAGCGGGAGGGGTACCCTCCTACGAGCAGTACTTC.

The V call is TRBV5-1, the J call TRBJ1-2, with D possibly TRBD1 on 6 matching bases. This CDR3 is built from 15 residues. V dropped 3 bases and J dropped 8 bases, with 20 bases sitting between them. Germline V gives CDR1 SGHRS, CDR2 YFSETQ. Here the CDR3 reads CASSSGVAGARGYTF. The CDR3 bases are TGCGCCAGCAGCTCCGGAGTTGCGGGGGCGCGGGGCTACACCTTC.

The V call is TRBV7-6, the J call TRBJ2-1; 8 bases match TRBD1. CDR3 length equals 14 residues. The V segment lost 4 bases and the J segment 10 bases; nucleotides outside the gene matches: 9. From germline, CDR1 is SGHVS and CDR2 FNYEAQ. CDR3 coding DNA: TGTGCCAGCAGCTCGTCAGGGGGCCTGGGGGAGCAGTTCTTC. Its protein is CASSSSGGLGEQFF.

The chain recombines TRBV2 with TRBJ2-7; 11 nucleotides line up with TRBD2. CDR1 is SNHLY and CDR2 is FYNNEI in the germline V gene. The CDR3 sequence is 17 residues long. After removal of 2 bases from V and 3 bases from J, the junction contained 9 bases not matched to a gene. The CDR3 DNA is TGTGCCAGCAGTGAATACCTAGCGGGGGGCCCTTACTACGAGCAGTACTTC. Its protein product is CASSEYLAGGPYYEQYF.

J is TRBJ1-1 and V is TRBV5-4; no clear D gene. Germline lookup yields CDR1 SGHNT and CDR2 YYREEE (reference sequence). Between the trimmed V and J ends, which lost 1 base and 0 bases, there was a span of 16 bases. This CDR3 contains 17 residues. DNA of the CDR3: TGTGCCAGCAGCTTGCGTCTGGGAGTGGCGATGAACACTGAAGCTTTCTTT. It is translated as CASSLRLGVAMNTEAFF.

The chain recombines TRBV6-4 with TRBJ2-1; D possibly corresponds to TRBD2 (7 bases). Deletions cut 4 bases from V and 3 bases from J, with 16 bases between. Germline V gene sequence: CDR1 MRHNA, CDR2 SNTAGT. This CDR3 has 16 amino acids. Written as DNA, the CDR3 is TGTGCCAGCAGTGGGGGGGGCGGGGGCCTCTACAATGAGCAGTTCTTC. It yields the protein CASSGGGGGLYNEQFF.

J is TRBJ1-4 and V is TRBV6-1, with TRBD1 as a possible D gene (5 bases). V was trimmed by 4 bases and J by 0 bases, leaving 9 bases between them. The CDR3 covers 15 residues. CDR1 is MNHNS, CDR2 SASEGT, per germline. The CDR3 nucleotides read TGTGCCAGCAGTGGGGACTGGGCAACTAATGAAAAACTGTTTTTT. Translated: CASSGDWATNEKLFF.

This clone has a single count. The rearrangement links TRBV9 to TRBJ1-3; 9 bases agree with TRBD1. The CDR3 is 16 amino acids. Per the germline V gene, CDR1 is SGDLS and CDR2 is YYNGEE. The junction had 4 bases not matched to a gene; V was cut back by 1 base and J by 2 bases. The CDR3 protein is CASSVSGQGPGNTIYF. The CDR3 bases are TGTGCCAGCAGCGTATCGGGACAGGGTCCTGGAAACACCATATATTTT.

The genes are TRBV6-1 and TRBJ1-2; D is undetermined. Trimming stripped 6 bases from V and 5 bases from J, with 13 bases between. This CDR3 contains 13 residues. CDR1 and CDR2 (germline): MNHNS, SASEGT. CDR3 sequence reads: CASSPLGGYGYTF. The DNA for the CDR3 is TGTGCCAGCAGCCCCCTGGGCGGGTATGGCTACACCTTC.

The chain carries TRBV4-2 and TRBJ1-1; D perhaps matches TRBD1 (5 bases). The germline gives CDR1 LGHNA, CDR2 YNFKEQ. This CDR3 has 16 amino acids. Trimming stripped 3 bases from V and 4 bases from J, with 18 bases between. CDR3 amino acids: CASSHPSRGIATEAFF. CDR3 DNA sequence: TGTGCCAGCAGCCATCCTTCACGGGGGATTGCCACTGAAGCTTTCTTT.

The chain links TRBV11-2 to TRBJ1-6; D ambiguous. Germline CDR1 and CDR2: SGHAT and FQNNGV. CDR3 size: 16 residues. Trimming shortened V by 1 base and J by 9 bases, and 16 bases separated the two germline ends. Written as DNA, the CDR3 is TGTGCCAGCAGCTTAGTAGTCCGGAGTGTGAGTTCACCCCTCCACTTT. This sequence encodes CASSLVVRSVSSPLHF.

This chain joins TRBV29-1 and TRBJ1-2; the D is unclear. The germline V gene has CDR1 SQVTM and CDR2 ANQGSEA. This CDR3 is built from 15 residues. Trimming removed 1 base from V and 1 base from J, with 13 bases in between. The CDR3 loop reads CSVEGVEQYNYGYTF. The CDR3, as DNA: TGCAGCGTTGAAGGGGTCGAACAGTATAACTATGGCTACACCTTC.

The chain couples TRBV10-2 to TRBJ2-2; D gene ambiguous. Trimming left V 2 bases short and J 0 bases short, with 13 bases between. The CDR3 runs to 17 residues. Germline V gene lookup returns CDR1 WSHSY and CDR2 SAAADI. CDR3 bases: TGCGCCAGCAGTGAGGTTACCTCCTACCCGAACACCGGGGAGCTGTTTTTT. Translating it yields CASSEVTSYPNTGELFF.

The rearrangement uses TRBV6-1 and TRBJ1-6; TRBD1 might be the D (5 bases). V was pared by 10 bases and J by 10 bases, with 20 bases between. The CDR3 sequence is 14 residues long. CDR1 and CDR2 from the germline V gene are MNHNS and SASEGT. The CDR3 protein is CATPEGREGSPLHF. Written as DNA, the CDR3 is TGTGCCACACCCGAGGGCAGGGAGGGCTCACCCCTCCACTTT.